This T cell receptor (beta chain) came from a study of shared clonotypes between healthy human individuals. Only in-frame clones appear in the TCRdb table, and some are missing; sequencing was by immunoSEQ multiplex PCR. The sample contains approximately 2.4 million clones, around 95% of which appear only once. Points from the study as a whole: Inspection by rarefaction showed sorted-subset sequencing to be incomplete despite large depth.

With regard to this clone: Its antigen is as yet unknown.

This CDR3 spans 13 amino acids. In germline, CDR1 is SGHRS, CDR2 YFSETQ. Trimming removed 3 bases at V and 6 bases at J, with 10 bases between. The sequenced sample consisted of naive CD4+ T cells sorted from blood. The subset here: CD45RA+ positively selected. J is TRBJ1-5 and V is TRBV5-1; D unclear. The TCR was taken from a man aged 18 to 30 in good health. The chain's CDR3 is CASSSAGGQPQHF. Written as DNA, the CDR3 is TGCGCCAGCAGCTCAGCCGGCGGTCAGCCCCAGCATTTT.